The 30 T cell receptor beta chains below come from one sample, sequenced in a study of blood T cell repertoires in COVID-19. Profiling relied on immunoSEQ multiplex PCR, and the TCRdb table lists in-frame clones only, not all of them. The table includes around 120,000 clones, 70% to 90% detected once. Material: peripheral blood. The receptor source for this set is a human donor in a cohort sampled during active COVID-19.

The chain combines TRBV10-3 with TRBJ2-7, with 13 positions matching TRBD2. The length of the CDR3 is 15 residues. Germline CDR1 reads ENHRY; CDR2 reads SYGVKD. V lost 8 bases and J lost 2; bases outside the gene matches: 6. Here the CDR3 reads CAIAAGTSGTYEQYF. For the CDR3, the DNA is TGTGCCATCGCGGCCGGGACTAGCGGGACCTACGAGCAGTACTTC.

The V and J genes are TRBV6-5 and TRBJ2-3; 7 bases map to TRBD2. The CDR3 is 13 amino acids. The germline V gene has CDR1 MNHEY and CDR2 SVGAGI. The V and J ends lost 4 bases and 9 bases, in that order; junction bases with no gene match: 7. Here the CDR3 reads CASSSTLALTQYF. The CDR3 DNA reads as TGTGCCAGCAGTTCAACACTAGCGCTGACGCAGTATTTT.

The V and J genes are TRBV27 and TRBJ1-2, with D hard to call. Germline CDR1 and CDR2: MNHEY and SMNVEV (reference sequence). V lost 4 bases to trimming and J lost 5 bases, with 11 bases between them. This CDR3 has 13 residues. CDR3 loop: CASSSDNGYGYTF. Written as DNA, the CDR3 is TGTGCCAGCAGTTCAGACAATGGATATGGCTACACCTTC.

The chain combines TRBV7-9 with TRBJ2-7; D not certain. The CDR3 extends over 11 amino acids. From germline, CDR1 is SEHNR and CDR2 FQNEAQ (reference sequence). Trimming pared 5 bases from V and 3 bases from J, leaving 5 bases between. Written as DNA, the CDR3 is TGTGCCAGCAGCAAACACTACGAGCAGTACTTC. As protein: CASSKHYEQYF.

The chain carries TRBV27 and TRBJ2-1; a possible D gene is TRBD2 (5 bases). V gave up 3 bases and J gave up 2 bases, with 17 bases separating them. Germline CDR1 reads MNHEY; CDR2 reads SMNVEV (reference sequence). The CDR3 has 17 amino acids. CDR3 region: CASSFYRGADPYNEQFF. The DNA of the CDR3 is TGTGCCAGCAGTTTTTATCGAGGAGCGGACCCCTACAATGAGCAGTTCTTC.

The CDR3 DNA follows: TGTGCCAGCTCCCGGGACAGAACACAAGAGACCCAGTACTTC. This sequence encodes CASSRDRTQETQYF. The chain links TRBV7-2 to TRBJ2-5, with 7 bases fitting TRBD1. Germline loops: CDR1 SGHTA, CDR2 FQGNSA. With 8 bases clipped from V and 2 bases from J, the junction kept 8 bases outside the gene matches. The CDR3 runs to 14 residues. Supplemented by reference TRBV7-2 and TRBJ2-5, the full variable domain reads GAGVSQSPSNKVTEKGKDVELRCDPISGHTALYWYRQSLGQGLEFLIYFQGNSAPDKSGLPSDRFSAERTGGSVSTLTIQRTQQEDSAVYLCASSRDRTQETQYFGPGTRLLVL.

This clone was seen only a few times. The chain has TRBV2 and TRBJ1-2, with 7 bases matching TRBD1. The J segment lost 12 bases and the V segment lost 6 bases, leaving 7 bases of the junction unmatched. The CDR3 is 11 residues long. The germline CDR1 and CDR2 sequences are SNHLY and FYNNEI. CDR3 sequence reads: CASSLQGGNTF. The CDR3 bases are TGTGCCAGCAGCCTCCAGGGGGGAAACACCTTC.

The chain joins TRBV28 to TRBJ2-3, with a weak D call TRBD1 (6 bases). CDR3 length: 15 amino acids. V was trimmed by 5 bases and J by 4 bases, leaving 16 bases between them. CDR1 is MDHEN and CDR2 is SYDVKM in the germline V gene. CDR3 sequence reads: CASSQQGGSPDTQYF. The CDR3 region has the DNA TGTGCCAGCAGTCAACAGGGTGGTAGCCCAGATACGCAGTATTTT. Full variable domain (remainder filled in from reference TRBV28 and TRBJ2-3): DVKVTQSSRYLVKRTGEKVFLECVQDMDHENMFWYRQDPGLGLRLIYFSYDVKMKEKGDIPEGYSVSREKKERFSLILESASTNQTSMYLCASSQQGGSPDTQYFGPGTRLTVL.

This chain uses TRBV12-3 or TRBV12-4 with TRBJ1-2; 7 nucleotides align to TRBD1. The CDR3 runs to 13 residues. After removal of 2 bases from V and 5 bases from J, the junction contained 2 bases not matched to a gene. The CDR3 loop is CASSLRQGYGYTF. For the CDR3, the DNA is TGTGCCAGCAGTTTAAGACAGGGATATGGCTACACCTTC.

The J gene is TRBJ2-1, the V gene TRBV5-4; TRBD2 matches at 7 bases. CDR1 is SGHNT, CDR2 YYREEE, per germline (reference sequence). J was trimmed by 0 bases and V by 4 bases; bases with no gene match: 7. The CDR3 length is 16 residues. The CDR3 DNA sequence: TGTGCCAGCAGCCAAGGCGGGAGTAACTCCTACAATGAGCAGTTCTTC. As protein: CASSQGGSNSYNEQFF.

This chain links TRBV28 with TRBJ1-3, with a possible D match to TRBD1 (6 bases). Trimming took 6 bases from V and 5 from J, leaving 14 bases between them. This CDR3 is built from 14 residues. Germline CDR1 and CDR2: MDHEN and SYDVKM. The CDR3 DNA follows: TGTGCCAGCAGGACAGGTTCCTCACGAAACACCATATATTTT. Translating gives CASRTGSSRNTIYF.

This chain uses TRBV19 with TRBJ2-7, with D possibly TRBD2 on 6 matching bases. The germline V gene has CDR1 LNHDA and CDR2 SQIVND (reference sequence). There are 17 residues in the CDR3. V was cut by 4 bases and J by 0 bases, with 19 bases left in between. The CDR3 nucleotides read TGTGCCAGTAGTACCCCCCCCGGGACTGGAGGCTCCTACGAGCAGTACTTC. Its protein is CASSTPPGTGGSYEQYF.

The chain employs TRBV6-5 and TRBJ2-3; TRBD1 matches 8 bases. V lost 7 bases to trimming and J lost 4 bases; unmatched junction nucleotides: 10. This CDR3 has 15 residues. Germline V gives CDR1 MNHEY, CDR2 SVGAGI. The DNA for the CDR3 is TGTGCCAGCACCCAGGGGACAGGAGGGGCAGATACGCAGTATTTT. Translation: CASTQGTGGADTQYF.

The genes are TRBV10-3 and TRBJ2-5, with D tentatively TRBD2 (5 bases). The V and J ends lost 5 bases and 1 base respectively, with 8 bases between them. The CDR3 loop spans 13 amino acids. Germline assignment: CDR1 ENHRY and CDR2 SYGVKD. The DNA for the CDR3 is TGTGCCATCAGTCCGGGAAGCCAAGAGACCCAGTACTTC. This gives the protein CAISPGSQETQYF.

The chain carries TRBV7-9 and TRBJ2-5; TRBD1 might be the D (5 bases). Germline V gene lookup returns CDR1 SEHNR and CDR2 FQNEAQ (reference sequence). V lost 1 base, J lost 3 bases, and 9 bases lay in between. This CDR3 spans 14 amino acids. CDR3 nucleotide sequence: TGTGCCAGCAGCTTAGAACAGGTGGAAGAGACCCAGTACTTC. It is translated as CASSLEQVEETQYF.

About this clone itself: Distinct nucleotide sequences in the sample also encode this CDR3. The V gene is TRBV18, the J gene TRBJ2-7, with unresolved D. This CDR3 is 12 amino acids long. V was cut by 6 bases and J by 3 bases, with 9 bases left in between. Germline V gene sequence: CDR1 KGHSH, CDR2 LQKENI. CDR3 protein: CASSPSSYEQYF. In DNA form, the CDR3 reads TGTGCCAGCTCCCCATCGAGCTACGAGCAGTACTTC.

The chain has TRBV28 and TRBJ2-3; D is unclear. The CDR3 runs to 14 residues. Looked up from germline, CDR1 is MDHEN and CDR2 is SYDVKM. V shed 2 bases and J shed 1 base, with 7 bases lying between them. The CDR3 sequence: CASSLTPGTDTQYF. The CDR3 DNA follows: TGTGCCAGCAGTTTAACGCCGGGCACAGATACGCAGTATTTT.

V usage is TRBV28 and J usage is TRBJ1-2, with D uncertain. The germline gives CDR1 MDHEN, CDR2 SYDVKM. Trimming took 3 bases from V and 3 from J, leaving 11 bases between them. The CDR3 sequence is 14 residues long. The CDR3 region has the DNA TGTGCCAGCAGTTTCGGGAGAGATTACTATGGCTACACCTTC. It is translated as CASSFGRDYYGYTF.

The chain has TRBV4-3 and TRBJ2-1; 15 bases line up with TRBD2. There are 19 residues in the CDR3. V was pared by 1 base and J by 4 bases, with 8 bases of the junction left unmatched. Germline V gives CDR1 LGHNA, CDR2 YSLEER. CDR3 nucleotide sequence: TGCGCCAGCAGCCAAGCCCCGGGACTAGCGGGGGGTTCTTACAATGAGCAGTTCTTC. It yields the protein CASSQAPGLAGGSYNEQFF.

The genes are TRBV9 and TRBJ1-1; D is unresolved. Germline V gene lookup returns CDR1 SGDLS and CDR2 YYNGEE. The CDR3 spans 15 residues. V was shortened by 0 bases and J by 5 bases, with 14 bases between the two germline ends. CDR3 nucleotide sequence: TGTGCCAGCAGCGTAGAGGCCTTCCGGGGAACTGAAGCTTTCTTT. Its protein product is CASSVEAFRGTEAFF.

This chain connects TRBV10-3 to TRBJ1-1, with a tentative D call TRBD1 (5 bases). The CDR3 has 14 amino acids. The germline V gene has CDR1 ENHRY and CDR2 SYGVKD. Trimming took off 8 bases at V and 0 bases at J, with 13 bases between the two ends. CDR3 amino acids: CAISTKGMNTEAFF. CDR3 nucleotides: TGTGCCATCTCTACAAAGGGGATGAACACTGAAGCTTTCTTT.

This chain uses TRBV5-1 with TRBJ2-2; D call uncertain. Germline CDR1 is SGHRS and CDR2 is YFSETQ. Trimming removed 4 bases from V and 0 bases from J, with 7 bases in between. The CDR3 length is 14 residues. CDR3: CASSPQANTGELFF. The CDR3, as DNA: TGCGCCAGCAGCCCCCAGGCGAACACCGGGGAGCTGTTTTTT.

V gene TRBV19 combines with J gene TRBJ2-2; weak D call: TRBD2 (6 bases). CDR3 size: 15 residues. Trimming pared 3 bases from V and 3 bases from J, leaving 11 bases between. CDR1 is LNHDA, CDR2 SQIVND, per germline (reference sequence). The CDR3 bases are TGTGCCAGTAGTATTCAGCGGGTTCACACCGGGGAGCTGTTTTTT. Its protein product is CASSIQRVHTGELFF.

The chain employs TRBV4-1 and TRBJ2-5, with 9 bases matching TRBD2. With 0 bases clipped from V and 5 bases from J, the junction kept 7 bases outside the gene matches. Germline V gene sequence: CDR1 MGHRA, CDR2 YSYEKL. CDR3 length: 16 amino acids. The CDR3 DNA reads TGCGCCAGCAGCCAAGATGGCGGGGGGGCGTCGGAGACCCAGTACTTC. Its protein product is CASSQDGGGASETQYF.

The rearrangement links TRBV27 to TRBJ2-5; tentatively, D is TRBD1 (5 bases). The germline V gene has CDR1 MNHEY and CDR2 SMNVEV (reference sequence). V gave up 0 bases and J gave up 7 bases, with 21 bases separating them. This CDR3 spans 17 amino acids. The CDR3 DNA sequence: TGTGCCAGCAGTTTATCGTTCGGCAGGGCAGGCTCATGGACCCAGTACTTC. Protein: CASSLSFGRAGSWTQYF.

The chain links TRBV23-1 to TRBJ1-2, with a weak D call TRBD1 (5 bases). TRBV23-1 is given ORF status, its function remaining uncertain. V was trimmed by 8 bases and J by 0 bases, leaving 25 bases between them. The CDR3 totals 18 residues. The CDR3 nucleotides read TGCGCCAGCGGTCCTACTCCCCGGGACTGCGGAACTAACTATGGCTACACCTTC. Translation gives CASGPTPRDCGTNYGYTF.

This clone has just one count. This chain uses TRBV6-2 or TRBV6-3 with TRBJ1-1; tentative D call: TRBD1 (6 bases). CDR1 and CDR2 (germline): MNHEY, SVGEGT. Trimming removed 3 bases from V and 2 bases from J, with 13 bases in between. This CDR3 is built from 15 residues. The CDR3 is CASSYLQGVNTEAFF. CDR3 coding DNA: TGTGCCAGCAGTTATCTACAGGGAGTAAACACTGAAGCTTTCTTT.

The rearrangement links TRBV5-1 to TRBJ2-3, with TRBD1 identical over 9 bases. The CDR3 length is 16 residues. V was clipped by 2 bases and J by 9 bases; unmatched bases: 13. Per the germline V gene, CDR1 is SGHRS and CDR2 is YFSETQ. The chain's CDR3 is CASSFGSTQGADTQYF. As DNA, the CDR3 is TGCGCCAGCAGCTTTGGAAGTACACAGGGGGCGGACACGCAGTATTTT.

The chain combines TRBV30 with TRBJ2-7; D might be TRBD1 (5 bases). Per germline, CDR1 GTSNPN and CDR2 SVGIG (reference sequence). Trimming took off 0 bases at V and 7 bases at J, with 13 bases between the two ends. The CDR3 consists of 13 residues. The CDR3 DNA is TGTGCCTGGAGTGTCCAGGGCCCCTTGGAGCAGTACTTC. It translates to CAWSVQGPLEQYF.

The chain combines TRBV4-3 with TRBJ2-2; D is unclear. Trimming stripped 0 bases from V and 3 bases from J, with 11 bases between. The CDR3 consists of 16 residues. CDR1 and CDR2 from the germline V gene are LGHNA and YSLEER. This CDR3 is CASSQDPEIYTGELFF. CDR3 bases: TGCGCCAGCAGCCAAGATCCGGAGATCTACACCGGGGAGCTGTTTTTT.